These T cell receptor beta chains were read from a single sample in a study of blood T cell repertoires in COVID-19. Sequencing was performed with immunoSEQ multiplex PCR; in TCRdb, only in-frame clones are kept and a portion is missing. The sample comprises roughly 240,000 clones, around 82% of which are singletons, and 3% to 4.5% rests with the top ten. The specimen was PBMCs or T cells enriched from blood (not recorded which). The source is a woman aged 40 to 50 who had been exposed to COVID-19. The CDR3 runs from the conserved cysteine through the conserved F or W. A D gene is named only where the DNA matches it firmly. Size is stated for part of the rows, as once, few or many counts, or as a class when the clone is expanded.

V,size,D,J,CDR3,DNA
TRBV5-4,.,.,TRBJ1-1,CASSLGPGANTEAFF,TGTGCCAGCAGCTTGGGGCCAGGGGCGAACACTGAAGCTTTCTTT
TRBV18,.,TRBD2,TRBJ2-5,CASSPPTSGETQYF,TGTGCCAGCTCACCACCGACTAGCGGGGAGACCCAGTACTTC
TRBV28,.,.,TRBJ1-4,CASSRRWTAEKLFF,TGTGCCAGCAGCCGACGATGGACAGCTGAAAAACTGTTTTTT
TRBV2,.,.,TRBJ1-1,CASRFGGDNTEAFF,TGTGCCAGCAGATTTGGGGGGGACAACACTGAAGCTTTCTTT
TRBV7-9,few,TRBD1,TRBJ1-1,CASSLRQGNTEAFF,TGTGCCAGCAGCTTAAGACAGGGGAACACTGAAGCTTTCTTT
TRBV4-3,.,TRBD2,TRBJ2-7,CASSQEGLAGNSYEQYF,TGCGCCAGCAGCCAAGAGGGACTAGCGGGGAACTCCTACGAGCAGTACTTC
TRBV7-8,.,TRBD2,TRBJ2-7,CASTTFIAGIYEQYF,TGTGCCAGCACCACTTTCATAGCGGGGATTTACGAGCAGTACTTC
TRBV6-6,.,.,TRBJ1-5,CASSPLGGPNQPQHF,TGTGCCAGCAGTCCTCTGGGGGGGCCCAATCAGCCCCAGCATTTT
TRBV4-1,.,TRBD1,TRBJ1-4,CASSQEDRESGKLFF,TGCGCCAGCAGCCAAGAGGACAGGGAATCAGGAAAACTGTTTTTT
TRBV7-8,.,TRBD1,TRBJ1-2,CASSLEQGAGGYTF,TGTGCCAGCAGCTTAGAGCAGGGGGCAGGTGGCTACACCTTC
TRBV9,.,TRBD1,TRBJ1-2,CASSAWTGGNYGYTF,TGTGCCAGCAGCGCGTGGACAGGGGGAAACTATGGCTACACCTTC
TRBV11-3,.,.,TRBJ1-1,CASSLGRGMNTEAFF,TGTGCCAGCAGCTTAGGTCGGGGGATGAACACTGAAGCTTTCTTT
TRBV5-1,.,TRBD1,TRBJ1-2,CASSLVFQGGGLYGYTF,TGCGCCAGCAGCTTGGTATTTCAAGGGGGCGGACTGTATGGCTACACCTTC
TRBV6-5,.,TRBD1,TRBJ1-5,CASSYSGTGLNQPQHF,TGTGCCAGCAGTTACTCCGGGACAGGGCTCAATCAGCCCCAGCATTTT
TRBV9,.,.,TRBJ1-2,CASSERVGHGYTF,TGTGCCAGCAGCGAGAGGGTCGGCCATGGCTACACCTTC
TRBV7-2,.,.,TRBJ1-1,CASSHGGARGNTEAFF,TGTGCCAGCAGCCACGGGGGGGCCAGAGGGAACACTGAAGCTTTCTTT
TRBV6-5,.,.,TRBJ1-2,CASTAGLGGYTF,TGTGCCAGCACGGCAGGGTTGGGTGGCTACACCTTC
TRBV6-1,once,.,TRBJ1-5,CASSASDRQSIAGQPQHF,TGTGCCAGCAGTGCCAGCGACAGGCAAAGTATAGCAGGTCAGCCCCAGCATTTT
TRBV4-2,.,TRBD1,TRBJ2-3,CASSQGTGITDTQYF,TGTGCCAGCAGCCAAGGGACAGGTATAACAGATACGCAGTATTTT
TRBV4-2,.,.,TRBJ1-6,CASSQTAASSYNSPLHF,TGTGCCAGCAGCCAAACGGCGGCTAGCTCCTATAATTCACCCCTCCACTTT
TRBV5-1,.,.,TRBJ2-1,CASSPVGGNEQFF,TGCGCCAGCAGCCCCGTTGGAGGGAATGAGCAGTTCTTC
TRBV10-3,.,TRBD1,TRBJ2-2,CATGQGDTGELFF,TGTGCCACAGGACAGGGGGACACCGGGGAGCTGTTTTTT
TRBV3-1/TRBV3-2,.,.,TRBJ1-5,CASSPTGGNQPQHF,TGTGCCAGCAGCCCGACCGGGGGCAATCAGCCCCAGCATTTT
TRBV28,.,TRBD1,TRBJ1-5,CASTPQGRNQPQHF,TGTGCCAGCACTCCACAGGGGCGCAATCAGCCCCAGCATTTT
TRBV2,.,.,TRBJ2-5,CASGRGWQETQYF,TGTGCCAGCGGCAGGGGCTGGCAAGAGACCCAGTACTTC
TRBV4-2,.,TRBD1,TRBJ2-3,CASSLRDRNTDTQYF,TGTGCCAGCAGCCTCCGGGACAGAAACACAGATACGCAGTATTTT
TRBV19,.,TRBD1,TRBJ1-2,CASLIYRGSNGGYTF,TGTGCCAGTTTAATCTACAGGGGCTCAAATGGCGGCTACACCTTC
TRBV2,.,.,TRBJ2-3,CASSEQGVGSTDTQYF,TGTGCCAGCAGTGAACAAGGGGTCGGGTCCACAGATACGCAGTATTTT
TRBV5-6,.,TRBD1,TRBJ1-3,CASSLQGRNTIYF,TGTGCCAGCAGCTTACAGGGGAGAAACACCATATATTTT
TRBV18,.,.,TRBJ1-5,CASSPGTRDSNQPQHF,TGTGCCAGCTCACCAGGGACACGAGATAGCAATCAGCCCCAGCATTTT
TRBV7-2,few,TRBD1,TRBJ1-6,CASSLVPDRGLDNSPLHF,TGTGCCAGCAGCTTAGTACCGGACAGGGGACTGGATAATTCACCCCTCCACTTT
TRBV2,.,TRBD2,TRBJ2-5,CASIAGQETQYF,TGTGCCAGCATAGCGGGGCAAGAGACCCAGTACTTC
TRBV5-1,.,TRBD1,TRBJ2-5,CASSLEQGAKETQYF,TGCGCCAGCAGCTTGGAACAGGGGGCAAAAGAGACCCAGTACTTC
TRBV18,.,.,TRBJ1-2,CASSPRQVLYGYTF,TGTGCCAGCTCACCACGACAGGTCCTCTATGGCTACACCTTC
TRBV4-2,.,TRBD1,TRBJ1-3,CASSQDRQGGNTIYF,TGTGCCAGCAGCCAAGATCGACAGGGTGGAAACACCATATATTTT
TRBV30,once,.,TRBJ1-2,CASRNPQGGYTF,TGTGCCTCCCGAAATCCTCAGGGGGGCTACACCTTC
TRBV2,.,TRBD1,TRBJ1-6,CASTGTENSPLHF,TGTGCCAGCACCGGGACAGAAAATTCACCCCTCCACTTT
TRBV19,.,TRBD1,TRBJ1-2,CATLQGADGYTF,TGTGCCACCTTACAGGGGGCAGACGGCTACACCTTC